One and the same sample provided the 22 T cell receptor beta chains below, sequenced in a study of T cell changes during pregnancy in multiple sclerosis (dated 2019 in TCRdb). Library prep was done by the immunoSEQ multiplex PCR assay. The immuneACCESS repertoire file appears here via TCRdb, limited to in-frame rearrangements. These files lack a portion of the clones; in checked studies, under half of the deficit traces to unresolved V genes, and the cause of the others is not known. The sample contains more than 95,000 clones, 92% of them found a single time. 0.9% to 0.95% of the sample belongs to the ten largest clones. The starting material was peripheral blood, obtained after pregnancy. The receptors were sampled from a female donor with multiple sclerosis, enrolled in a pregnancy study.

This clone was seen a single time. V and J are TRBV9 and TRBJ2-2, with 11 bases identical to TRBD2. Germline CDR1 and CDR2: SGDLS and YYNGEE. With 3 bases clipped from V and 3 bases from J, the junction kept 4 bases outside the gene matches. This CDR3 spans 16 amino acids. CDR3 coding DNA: TGTGCCAGCAGCGCTCTAGCGGGGGGCCACACCGGGGAGCTGTTTTTT. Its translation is CASSALAGGHTGELFF.

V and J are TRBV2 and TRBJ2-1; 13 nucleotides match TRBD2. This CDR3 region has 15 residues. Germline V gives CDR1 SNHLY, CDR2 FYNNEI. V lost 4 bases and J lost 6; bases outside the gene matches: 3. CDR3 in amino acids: CASSGGLAGRNEQFF. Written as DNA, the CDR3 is TGTGCCAGCAGTGGGGGACTAGCGGGACGCAATGAGCAGTTCTTC.

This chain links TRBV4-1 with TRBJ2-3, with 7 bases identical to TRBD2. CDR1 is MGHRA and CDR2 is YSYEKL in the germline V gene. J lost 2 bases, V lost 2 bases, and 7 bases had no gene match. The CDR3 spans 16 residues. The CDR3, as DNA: TGCGCCAGCAGCCAAATGACTAGCTTTTCCACAGATACGCAGTATTTT. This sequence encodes CASSQMTSFSTDTQYF.

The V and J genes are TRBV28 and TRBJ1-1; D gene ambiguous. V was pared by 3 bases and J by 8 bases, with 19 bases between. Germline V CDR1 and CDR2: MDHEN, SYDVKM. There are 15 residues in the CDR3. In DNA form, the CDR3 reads TGTGCCAGCAGTTTGGGCGGGGTCGGTGTCCGCGAAGCTTTCTTT. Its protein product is CASSLGGVGVREAFF.

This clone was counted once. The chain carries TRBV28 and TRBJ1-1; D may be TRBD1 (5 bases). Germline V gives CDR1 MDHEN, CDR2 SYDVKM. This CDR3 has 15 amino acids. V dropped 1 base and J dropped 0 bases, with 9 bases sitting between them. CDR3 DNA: TGTGCCAGCAGTTTATCCTACAGGCTGAACACTGAAGCTTTCTTT. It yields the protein CASSLSYRLNTEAFF.

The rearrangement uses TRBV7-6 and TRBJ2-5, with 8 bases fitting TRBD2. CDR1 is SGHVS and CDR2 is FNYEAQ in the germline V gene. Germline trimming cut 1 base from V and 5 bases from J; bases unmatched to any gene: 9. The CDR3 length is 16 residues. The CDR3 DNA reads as TGTGCCAGCAGCTTAGTCGCCCAGCGGGAGCGGGAGACCCAGTACTTC. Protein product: CASSLVAQRERETQYF.

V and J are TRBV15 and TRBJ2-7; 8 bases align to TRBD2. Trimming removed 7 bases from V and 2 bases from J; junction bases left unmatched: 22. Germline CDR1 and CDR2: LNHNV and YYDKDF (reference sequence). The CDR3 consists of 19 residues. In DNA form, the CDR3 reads TGTGCCACCACCGGGCGGGGGGCAGGCGGGAGAGAAGAAACCTACGAGCAGTACTTC. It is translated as CATTGRGAGGREETYEQYF.

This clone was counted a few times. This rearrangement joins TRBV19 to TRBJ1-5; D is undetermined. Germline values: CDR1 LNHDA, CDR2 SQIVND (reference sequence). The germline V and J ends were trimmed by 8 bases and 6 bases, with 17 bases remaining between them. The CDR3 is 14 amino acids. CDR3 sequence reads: CASGLAGRIQPQHF. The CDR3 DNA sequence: TGTGCCAGTGGGTTGGCAGGTCGGATTCAGCCCCAGCATTTT.

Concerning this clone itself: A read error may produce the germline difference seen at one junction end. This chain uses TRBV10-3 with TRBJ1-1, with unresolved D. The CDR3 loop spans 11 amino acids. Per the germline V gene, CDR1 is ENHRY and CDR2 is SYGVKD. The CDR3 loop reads CAIRELTEAFF. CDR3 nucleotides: TGTGCCATCAGGGAGTTAACTGAAGCTTTCTTT.

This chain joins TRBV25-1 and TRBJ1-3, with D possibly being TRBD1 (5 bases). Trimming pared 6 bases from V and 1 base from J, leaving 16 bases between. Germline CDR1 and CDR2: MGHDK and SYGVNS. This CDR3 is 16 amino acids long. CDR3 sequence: CASSARQFSSGNTIYF. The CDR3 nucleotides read TGTGCCAGCAGCGCGCGACAGTTTTCGTCTGGAAACACCATATATTTT.

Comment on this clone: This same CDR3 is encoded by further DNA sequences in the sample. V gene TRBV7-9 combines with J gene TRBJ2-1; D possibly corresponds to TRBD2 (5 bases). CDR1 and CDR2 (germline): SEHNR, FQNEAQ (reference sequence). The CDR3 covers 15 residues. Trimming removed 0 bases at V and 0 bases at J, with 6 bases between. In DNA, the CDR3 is TGTGCCAGCAGCTTAGCGGGGAGCTCCTACAATGAGCAGTTCTTC. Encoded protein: CASSLAGSSYNEQFF.

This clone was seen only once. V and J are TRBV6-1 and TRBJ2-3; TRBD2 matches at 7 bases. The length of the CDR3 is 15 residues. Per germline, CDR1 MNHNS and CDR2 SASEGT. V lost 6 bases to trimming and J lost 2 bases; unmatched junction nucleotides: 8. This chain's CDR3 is CASRLTAGPTDTQYF. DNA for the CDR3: TGTGCCAGCAGACTTACAGCGGGGCCCACAGATACGCAGTATTTT.

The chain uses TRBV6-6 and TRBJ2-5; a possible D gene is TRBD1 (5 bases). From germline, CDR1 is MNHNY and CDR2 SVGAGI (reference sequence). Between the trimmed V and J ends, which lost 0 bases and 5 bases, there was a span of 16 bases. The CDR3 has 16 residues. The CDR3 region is CASSYSHGRGWETQYF. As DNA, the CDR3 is TGTGCCAGCAGTTACTCGCACGGAAGGGGCTGGGAGACCCAGTACTTC.

The CDR3 nucleotides read TGTGCCAGCAGGTTACCGGATGGCTACACCTTC. This translates into CASRLPDGYTF. The J gene is TRBJ1-2, the V gene TRBV6-1, with D hard to call. Trimming shortened V by 6 bases and J by 6 bases, and 8 bases separated the two germline ends. Germline V CDR1 and CDR2: MNHNS, SASEGT. This CDR3 region has 11 residues.

CDR3 coding DNA: TGTGCCAGCAGCTCAGGGGGCGAAAATCAGCCCCAGCATTTT. Encoded protein: CASSSGGENQPQHF. The chain joins TRBV7-9 to TRBJ1-5; 8 nucleotides align to TRBD1. The junction had 3 bases not matched to a gene; V was cut back by 4 bases and J by 4 bases. Germline V gene data show CDR1 as SEHNR and CDR2 as FQNEAQ (reference sequence). The CDR3 consists of 14 residues.

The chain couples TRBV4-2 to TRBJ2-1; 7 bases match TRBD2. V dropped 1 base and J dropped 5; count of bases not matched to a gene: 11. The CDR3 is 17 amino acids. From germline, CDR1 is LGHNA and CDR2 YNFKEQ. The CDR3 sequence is CASSQAIGGRSHNEQFF. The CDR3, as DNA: TGTGCCAGCAGCCAAGCGATTGGCGGGAGAAGCCACAATGAGCAGTTCTTC.

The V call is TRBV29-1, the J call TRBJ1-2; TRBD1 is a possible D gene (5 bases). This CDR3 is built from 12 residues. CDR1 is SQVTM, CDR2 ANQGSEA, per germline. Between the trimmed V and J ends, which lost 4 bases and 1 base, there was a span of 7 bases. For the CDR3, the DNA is TGCAGCGTTGGGACAAATAACTATGGCTACACCTTC. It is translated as CSVGTNNYGYTF.

CDR3 loop: CATSSSLFSNQPQHF. The CDR3 DNA follows: TGTGCCACCAGCAGTAGCCTGTTTAGCAATCAGCCCCAGCATTTT. The gene calls are TRBV15 and TRBJ1-5; no clear D. Per the germline V gene, CDR1 is LNHNV and CDR2 is YYDKDF (reference sequence). V lost 3 bases and J 0 bases, leaving 9 bases between the germline ends. The CDR3 has 15 amino acids.

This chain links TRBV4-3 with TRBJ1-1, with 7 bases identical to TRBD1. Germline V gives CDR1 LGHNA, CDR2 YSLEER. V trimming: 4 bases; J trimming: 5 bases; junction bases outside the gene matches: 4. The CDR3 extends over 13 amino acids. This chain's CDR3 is CASSPGQKTEAFF. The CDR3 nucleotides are TGCGCCAGCAGCCCGGGACAGAAGACTGAAGCTTTCTTT.

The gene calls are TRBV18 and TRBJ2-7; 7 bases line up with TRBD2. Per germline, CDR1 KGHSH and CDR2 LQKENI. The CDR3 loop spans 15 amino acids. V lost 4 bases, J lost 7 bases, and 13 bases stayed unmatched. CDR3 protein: CASSLLGTNFWEQYF. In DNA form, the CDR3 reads TGTGCCAGCTCACTACTGGGGACTAACTTTTGGGAGCAGTACTTC.

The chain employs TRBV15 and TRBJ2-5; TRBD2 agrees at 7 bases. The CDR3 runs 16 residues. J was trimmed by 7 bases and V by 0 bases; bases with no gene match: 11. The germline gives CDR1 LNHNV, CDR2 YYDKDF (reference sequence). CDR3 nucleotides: TGTGCCACCAGCAGAGAGGTTAGCGGGCTCCAGGGGACCCAGTACTTC. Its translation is CATSREVSGLQGTQYF.

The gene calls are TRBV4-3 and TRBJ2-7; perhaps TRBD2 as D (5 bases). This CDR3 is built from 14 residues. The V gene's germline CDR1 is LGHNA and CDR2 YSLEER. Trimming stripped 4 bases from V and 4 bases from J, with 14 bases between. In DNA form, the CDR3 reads TGCGCCAGCAGCCCTTTTGGAGGCCCATACGAGCAGTACTTC. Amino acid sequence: CASSPFGGPYEQYF.